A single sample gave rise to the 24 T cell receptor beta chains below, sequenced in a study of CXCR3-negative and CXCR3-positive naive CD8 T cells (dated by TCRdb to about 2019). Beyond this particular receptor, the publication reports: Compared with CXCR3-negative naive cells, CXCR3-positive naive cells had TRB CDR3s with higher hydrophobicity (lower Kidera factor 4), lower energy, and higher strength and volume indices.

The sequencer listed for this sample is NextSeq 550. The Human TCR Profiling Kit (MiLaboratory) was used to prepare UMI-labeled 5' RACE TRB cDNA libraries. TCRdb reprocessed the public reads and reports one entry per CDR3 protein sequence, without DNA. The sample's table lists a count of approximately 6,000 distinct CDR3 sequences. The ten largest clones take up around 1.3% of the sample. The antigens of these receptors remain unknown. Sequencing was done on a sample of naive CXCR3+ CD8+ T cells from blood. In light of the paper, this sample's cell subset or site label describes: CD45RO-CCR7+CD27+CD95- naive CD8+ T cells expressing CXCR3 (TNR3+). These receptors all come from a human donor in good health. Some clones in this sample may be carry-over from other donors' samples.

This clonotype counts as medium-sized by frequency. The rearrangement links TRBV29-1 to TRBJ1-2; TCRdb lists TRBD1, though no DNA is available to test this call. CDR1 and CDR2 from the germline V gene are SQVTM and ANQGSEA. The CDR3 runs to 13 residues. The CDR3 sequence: CSVAGTANYGYTF.

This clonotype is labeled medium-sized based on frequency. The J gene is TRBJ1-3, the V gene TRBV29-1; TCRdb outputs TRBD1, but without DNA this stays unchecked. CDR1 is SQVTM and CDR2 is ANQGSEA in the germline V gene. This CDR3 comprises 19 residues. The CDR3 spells CSAGVSGREGVSSGNTIYF.

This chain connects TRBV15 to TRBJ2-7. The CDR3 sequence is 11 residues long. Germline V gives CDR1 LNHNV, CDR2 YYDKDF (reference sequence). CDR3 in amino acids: CATSNSYEQYF.

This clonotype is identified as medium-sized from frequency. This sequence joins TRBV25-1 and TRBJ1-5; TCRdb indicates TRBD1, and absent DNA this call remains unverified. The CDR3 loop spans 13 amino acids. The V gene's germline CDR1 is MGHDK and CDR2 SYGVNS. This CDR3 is CASSESGVQPQHF.

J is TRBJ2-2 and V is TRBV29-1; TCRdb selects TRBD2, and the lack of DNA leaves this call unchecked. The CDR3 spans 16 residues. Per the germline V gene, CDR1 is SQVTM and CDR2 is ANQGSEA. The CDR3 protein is CSVGLAERVLTGELFF.

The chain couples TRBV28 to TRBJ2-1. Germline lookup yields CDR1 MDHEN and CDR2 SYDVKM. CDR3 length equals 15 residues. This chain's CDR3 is CASSFNSPSYNEQFF.

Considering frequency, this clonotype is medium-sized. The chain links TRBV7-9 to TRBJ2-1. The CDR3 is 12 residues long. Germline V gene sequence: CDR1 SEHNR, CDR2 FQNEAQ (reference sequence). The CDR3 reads CASSSGLAEQFF.

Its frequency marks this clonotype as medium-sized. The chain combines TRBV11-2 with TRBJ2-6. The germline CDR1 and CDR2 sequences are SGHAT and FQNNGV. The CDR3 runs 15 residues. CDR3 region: CASSSRQAGANVLTF.

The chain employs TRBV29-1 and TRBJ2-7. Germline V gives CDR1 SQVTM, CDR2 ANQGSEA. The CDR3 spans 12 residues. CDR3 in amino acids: CSATADAYEQYF.

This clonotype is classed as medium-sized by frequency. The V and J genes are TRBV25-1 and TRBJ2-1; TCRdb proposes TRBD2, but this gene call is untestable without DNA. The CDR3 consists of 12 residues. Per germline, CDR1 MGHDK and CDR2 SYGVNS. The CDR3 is CASSEFAGAVFF.

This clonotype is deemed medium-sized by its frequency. The CDR3 is CSALRQVEETQYF. The chain combines TRBV29-1 with TRBJ2-5; TCRdb's D gene call, TRBD1, goes unchecked for lack of DNA. CDR3 length: 13 residues. The germline V gene has CDR1 SQVTM and CDR2 ANQGSEA.

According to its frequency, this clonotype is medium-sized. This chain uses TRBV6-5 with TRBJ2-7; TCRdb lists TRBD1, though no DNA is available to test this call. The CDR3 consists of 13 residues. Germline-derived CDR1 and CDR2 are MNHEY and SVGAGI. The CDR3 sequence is CASSYLQGSEQYF.

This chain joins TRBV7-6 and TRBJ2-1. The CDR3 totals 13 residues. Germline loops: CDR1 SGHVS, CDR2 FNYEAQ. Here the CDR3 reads CASSPGYNNEQFF.

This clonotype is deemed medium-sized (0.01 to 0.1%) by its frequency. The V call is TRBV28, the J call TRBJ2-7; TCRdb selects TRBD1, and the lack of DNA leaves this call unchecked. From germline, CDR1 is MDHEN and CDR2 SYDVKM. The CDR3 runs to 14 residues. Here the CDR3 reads CASSLGQGAYEQYF.

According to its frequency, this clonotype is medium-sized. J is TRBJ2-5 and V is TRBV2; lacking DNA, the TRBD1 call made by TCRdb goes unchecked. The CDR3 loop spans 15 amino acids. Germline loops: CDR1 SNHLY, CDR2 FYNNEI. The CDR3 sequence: CASSESQRPQETQYF.

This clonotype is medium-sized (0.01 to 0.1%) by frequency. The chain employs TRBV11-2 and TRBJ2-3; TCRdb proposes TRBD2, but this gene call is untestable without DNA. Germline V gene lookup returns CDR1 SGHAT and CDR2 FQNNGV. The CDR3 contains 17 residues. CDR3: CASSLVFSGSSPDTQYF.

The CDR3 loop is CASSLITEAFF. The J gene is TRBJ1-1, the V gene TRBV27. The CDR3 contains 11 residues. The germline V gene encodes CDR1 MNHEY and CDR2 SMNVEV (reference sequence).

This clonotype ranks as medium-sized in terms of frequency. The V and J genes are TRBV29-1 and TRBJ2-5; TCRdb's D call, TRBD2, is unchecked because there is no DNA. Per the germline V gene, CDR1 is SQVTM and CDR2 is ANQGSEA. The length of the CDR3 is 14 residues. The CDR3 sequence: CSVGVGGVEETQYF.

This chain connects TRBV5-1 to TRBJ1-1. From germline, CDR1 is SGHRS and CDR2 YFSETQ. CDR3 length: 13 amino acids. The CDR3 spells CASSLDPNTEAFF.

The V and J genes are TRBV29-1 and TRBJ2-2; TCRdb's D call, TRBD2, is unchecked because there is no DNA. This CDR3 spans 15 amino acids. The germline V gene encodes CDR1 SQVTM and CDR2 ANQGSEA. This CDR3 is CSVESQRPNTGELFF.

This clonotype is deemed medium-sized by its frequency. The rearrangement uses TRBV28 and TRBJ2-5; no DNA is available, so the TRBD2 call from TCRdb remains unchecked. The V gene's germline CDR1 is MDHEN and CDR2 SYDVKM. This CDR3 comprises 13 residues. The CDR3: CAEAGGPDETQYF. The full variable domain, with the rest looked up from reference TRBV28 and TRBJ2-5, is DVKVTQSSRYLVKRTGEKVFLECVQDMDHENMFWYRQDPGLGLRLIYFSYDVKMKEKGDIPEGYSVSREKKERFSLILESASTNQTSMYLCAEAGGPDETQYFGPGTRLLVL.

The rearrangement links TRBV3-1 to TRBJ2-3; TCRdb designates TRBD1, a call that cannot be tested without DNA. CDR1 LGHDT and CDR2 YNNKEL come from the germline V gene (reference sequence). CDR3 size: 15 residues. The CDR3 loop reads CASRLQPGSTDTQYF.

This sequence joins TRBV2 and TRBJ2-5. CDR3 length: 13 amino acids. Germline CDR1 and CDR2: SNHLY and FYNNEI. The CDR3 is CASTERLQETQYF.

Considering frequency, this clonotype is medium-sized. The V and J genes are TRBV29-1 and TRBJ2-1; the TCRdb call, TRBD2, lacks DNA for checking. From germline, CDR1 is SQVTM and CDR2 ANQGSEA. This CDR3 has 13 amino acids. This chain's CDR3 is CSVEEGSSPVQFF.